A single sample is the source of the 21 T cell receptor beta chains below, sequenced in a study of blood T cell repertoires in COVID-19. The repertoire was sequenced with immunoSEQ multiplex PCR; TCRdb's copy has only in-frame clones and lacks some. The sample records 180,000 or so clones, 85% to 90% being singletons. Sequencing was done on a sample of peripheral blood. Receptor source: a man aged 50 or older with acute or convalescent COVID-19.

The chain links TRBV3-1 (or the pseudogene TRBV3-2) to TRBJ1-6; 8 bases agree with TRBD1. Germline V gene sequence: CDR1 LGHDT, CDR2 YNNKEL (reference sequence). The CDR3 runs to 16 residues. The V gene end was trimmed by 5 bases and the J gene end by 7 bases; junction bases not matched to a gene: 10. In DNA, the CDR3 is TGTGCCAGCAGCGCTACCCGGGACAGGAAAAATTCACCCCTCCACTTT. Translated: CASSATRDRKNSPLHF.

This chain joins TRBV21-1 and TRBJ2-7; whether TRBD1, the table's D call, matches the DNA was not checked. TRBV21-1 is shown as a pseudogene. The CDR3 sequence is 14 residues long. The CDR3: CASSAPGTSYEQYV. The CDR3 DNA reads TGTGCCAGCAGCGCCCCCGGGACATCCTACGAGCAGTACGTC.

J is TRBJ2-1 and V is TRBV24-1, with TRBD2 matching over 12 bases. The CDR3 totals 18 residues. The junction had 7 bases not matched to a gene; V was cut back by 3 bases and J by 2 bases. Germline V gene sequence: CDR1 KGHDR, CDR2 SFDVKD. CDR3 residues: CATSDGATSGGPYNEQFF. For the CDR3, the DNA is TGTGCCACCAGTGATGGGGCCACTAGCGGGGGGCCCTACAATGAGCAGTTCTTC.

The gene calls are TRBV30 and TRBJ2-2; 7 nucleotides agree with TRBD2. Germline lookup yields CDR1 GTSNPN and CDR2 SVGIG (reference sequence). J gave up 5 bases and V 4 bases, and 10 bases lay outside the gene matches. The CDR3 sequence is 15 residues long. CDR3 protein: CAWTFWGGKTGELFF. The CDR3 coding sequence is TGTGCCTGGACCTTTTGGGGGGGGAAGACCGGGGAGCTGTTTTTT.

The CDR3 sequence: CAISVGQGKHGELFF. CDR3 nucleotide sequence: TGTGCCATCAGTGTAGGACAGGGAAAGCACGGGGAGCTGTTTTTT. The J gene is TRBJ2-2, the V gene TRBV10-3; 8 bases agree with TRBD1. The V segment lost 4 bases and the J segment 7 bases; nucleotides outside the gene matches: 8. Germline V gives CDR1 ENHRY, CDR2 SYGVKD. The CDR3 covers 15 residues.

This sequence joins TRBV7-9 and TRBJ2-1; 9 bases fit TRBD2. Germline CDR1 and CDR2: SEHNR and FQNEAQ (reference sequence). The junction had 2 bases not matched to a gene; V was cut back by 1 base and J by 4 bases. The CDR3 spans 15 residues. This CDR3 is CASSLVSGRYNEQFF. The CDR3 DNA reads TGTGCCAGCAGCTTAGTTAGCGGGAGATACAATGAGCAGTTCTTC.

The chain has TRBV11-2 and TRBJ1-5, with D tentatively TRBD1 (5 bases). This CDR3 has 13 amino acids. Trimming shortened V by 5 bases and J by 7 bases, and 12 bases separated the two germline ends. Looked up from germline, CDR1 is SGHAT and CDR2 is FQNNGV. The CDR3 protein is CASSLTDSQPQHF. The DNA of the CDR3 is TGTGCCAGCAGCCTTACTGACAGCCAGCCCCAGCATTTT.

This chain connects TRBV23-1 to TRBJ2-5; perhaps TRBD2 as D (5 bases). TRBV23-1 belongs to the ORF category, with a function that is uncertain. Trimming pared 3 bases from V and 5 bases from J, leaving 16 bases between. There are 15 residues in the CDR3. This CDR3 reads CASSHPPGGGETQYF. CDR3 DNA: TGCGCCAGCAGTCACCCTCCAGGAGGCGGGGAGACCCAGTACTTC.

This chain uses TRBV27 with TRBJ2-7; 7 bases are shared with TRBD1. The V gene's germline CDR1 is MNHEY and CDR2 SMNVEV (reference sequence). The CDR3 is 17 amino acids. J lost 5 bases, V lost 6 bases, and 19 bases had no gene match. CDR3 loop: CASSPSFPQGIRDEQYF. CDR3 DNA: TGTGCCAGCAGCCCTTCGTTCCCACAGGGGATACGGGACGAGCAGTACTTC.

The chain uses TRBV7-9 and TRBJ2-3, with 10 positions matching TRBD2. J lost 6 bases, V lost 5 bases, and 8 bases had no gene match. This CDR3 region has 15 residues. Germline CDR1 SEHNR, CDR2 FQNEAQ (reference sequence). CDR3 sequence reads: CASSHGRTSGDTQYF. The CDR3 nucleotides are TGTGCCAGCAGCCACGGGCGGACTAGCGGCGATACGCAGTATTTT.

The rearrangement links TRBV7-8 to TRBJ2-4; a weak D match, TRBD1 (5 bases). From germline, CDR1 is SGHVS and CDR2 FQNEAQ. The CDR3 is 18 amino acids. Trimming took off 5 bases at V and 0 bases at J, with 20 bases between the two ends. This chain's CDR3 is CASSPVFRAAPAKNIQYF. In nucleotides, the CDR3 is TGTGCCAGCAGCCCCGTCTTCAGGGCAGCCCCAGCCAAAAACATTCAGTACTTC.

The chain couples TRBV28 to TRBJ2-3; 8 nucleotides line up with TRBD2. Germline assignment: CDR1 MDHEN and CDR2 SYDVKM. Trimming removed 2 bases from V and 2 bases from J; junction bases left unmatched: 6. The length of the CDR3 is 16 residues. The CDR3 protein is CASSLRHSGDTDTQYF. CDR3 in DNA: TGTGCCAGCAGTTTACGGCATAGCGGGGACACAGATACGCAGTATTTT. Supplemented by reference TRBV28 and TRBJ2-3, the full variable domain reads DVKVTQSSRYLVKRTGEKVFLECVQDMDHENMFWYRQDPGLGLRLIYFSYDVKMKEKGDIPEGYSVSREKKERFSLILESASTNQTSMYLCASSLRHSGDTDTQYFGPGTRLTVL.

This clone has just one count. V gene TRBV5-1 combines with J gene TRBJ2-7, with TRBD1 identical over 9 bases. Germline-derived CDR1 and CDR2 are SGHRS and YFSETQ. Trimming took 5 bases from V and 1 from J; bases not matched to a gene: 7. This CDR3 region has 15 residues. The DNA of the CDR3 is TGCGCCAGCAGTTCGACAGGGACAGGGTCCTACGAGCAGTACTTC. Translating it yields CASSSTGTGSYEQYF.

The chain joins TRBV4-1 to TRBJ1-1; a weak D match, TRBD1 (5 bases). The CDR3 runs to 14 residues. In germline, CDR1 is MGHRA, CDR2 YSYEKL. The V gene lost 0 bases and the J gene lost 5 bases, with 10 bases spanning the gap. Written as DNA, the CDR3 is TGCGCCAGCAGCCAAGAACGAAGGGGTACTGAAGCTTTCTTT. This codes for CASSQERRGTEAFF.

The chain employs TRBV4-2 and TRBJ2-4, with 7 positions matching TRBD1. The junction had 7 bases not matched to a gene; V was cut back by 1 base and J by 4 bases. Germline assignment: CDR1 LGHNA and CDR2 YNFKEQ. There are 16 residues in the CDR3. CDR3 loop: CASSQVHDRVKNIQYF. As DNA, the CDR3 is TGTGCCAGCAGCCAAGTACATGACAGGGTTAAAAACATTCAGTACTTC.

V usage is TRBV20-1 and J usage is TRBJ2-1; tentatively, D is TRBD1 (6 bases). The length of the CDR3 is 15 residues. Per germline, CDR1 DFQATT and CDR2 SNEGSKA (reference sequence). Between the trimmed V and J ends, which lost 3 bases and 1 base, there was a span of 13 bases. CDR3 region: CSASPPGDSYNEQFF. The CDR3 coding sequence is TGCAGTGCTAGTCCTCCAGGGGATTCCTACAATGAGCAGTTCTTC.

The chain combines TRBV5-1 with TRBJ2-1; D is possibly TRBD2 (5 bases). The germline gives CDR1 SGHRS, CDR2 YFSETQ. The CDR3 is 17 residues long. Trimming cost V 4 bases and J 0 bases, with 17 bases left between them. The CDR3 here is CASSQDPPGISYNEQFF. The DNA of the CDR3 is TGCGCCAGCAGCCAGGATCCCCCGGGGATCTCCTACAATGAGCAGTTCTTC. Using reference TRBV5-1 and TRBJ2-1 for the parts outside the CDR3, the full variable domain is KAGVTQTPRYLIKTRGQQVTLSCSPISGHRSVSWYQQTPGQGLQFLFEYFSETQRNKGNFPGRFSGRQFSNSRSEMNVSTLELGDSALYLCASSQDPPGISYNEQFFGPGTRLTVL.

This clone was recorded only once. The genes are TRBV20-1 and TRBJ2-1, with D hard to call. The CDR3 runs 13 residues. Looked up from germline, CDR1 is DFQATT and CDR2 is SNEGSKA (reference sequence). Trimming took off 3 bases at V and 5 bases at J, with 11 bases between the two ends. The CDR3 DNA follows: TGCAGTGCTAGTACCCCCCACAACAATGAGCAGTTCTTC. Protein: CSASTPHNNEQFF.

V and J are TRBV7-8 and TRBJ1-2; 10 bases are shared with TRBD1. The CDR3 has 17 residues. The germline V gene has CDR1 SGHVS and CDR2 FQNEAQ. V lost 5 bases to trimming and J lost 2 bases; unmatched junction nucleotides: 11. In nucleotides, the CDR3 is TGTGCCAGCAGCCCACCTCGACAGGGGGCTACAAACTATGGCTACACCTTC. Encoded protein: CASSPPRQGATNYGYTF.

This clone was observed once. The chain recombines TRBV12-3 or TRBV12-4 with TRBJ1-2; D remains ambiguous. The CDR3 consists of 12 residues. V lost 2 bases to trimming and J lost 8 bases, with 9 bases between them. DNA for the CDR3: TGTGCCAGCAGTTTAAGAGGGTTCGGCTACACCTTC. Translation gives CASSLRGFGYTF.

The V call is TRBV7-9, the J call TRBJ2-6; 11 bases align to TRBD2. The CDR3 sequence is 19 residues long. V was clipped by 5 bases and J by 2 bases; unmatched bases: 11. The V gene's germline CDR1 is SEHNR and CDR2 FQNEAQ (reference sequence). In nucleotides, the CDR3 is TGTGCCAGCAGCCCCCTGGGGCTAGCGGGGGGCCCTGGGGCCAACGTCCTGACTTTC. This gives the protein CASSPLGLAGGPGANVLTF.